The 20 T cell receptor beta chains below come from one sample, sequenced in a study of shared clonotypes between healthy human individuals. TCRdb's table, derived via immunoSEQ multiplex PCR, lists solely in-frame clones and lacks some. The sample shows about 1.1 million clones, roughly 74% of them seen only once. Sequencing was performed on memory CD4+ T cells from PBMCs. This sample's subset: CD45RA-negative fraction. These receptors were taken from a man between 18 and 35 years old in good health. Some clones in this sample may be carry-over from other donors' samples.

The chain recombines TRBV18 with TRBJ1-1, with TRBD1 as a possible D gene (5 bases). This CDR3 contains 13 residues. Trimming removed 2 bases from V and 4 bases from J, with 8 bases in between. Looked up from germline, CDR1 is KGHSH and CDR2 is LQKENI. The CDR3 DNA is TGTGCCAGCTCACCATTGAGGGGCACTGAAGCTTTCTTT. As protein: CASSPLRGTEAFF.

This chain connects TRBV19 to TRBJ1-2, with TRBD1 identical over 8 bases. The J segment lost 7 bases and the V segment lost 5 bases, leaving 15 bases of the junction unmatched. This CDR3 comprises 16 residues. CDR1 and CDR2 (germline): LNHDA, SQIVND (reference sequence). The CDR3 is CASSGGTGHLYGGYTF. The CDR3 coding sequence is TGTGCCAGTAGTGGTGGGACAGGCCACCTATATGGTGGCTACACCTTC.

Concerning this clone: A much more abundant neighbour one base away suggests this may be a read error. The rearrangement joins TRBV30 to TRBJ2-2, with TRBD2 identical over 9 bases. Per germline, CDR1 GTSNPN and CDR2 SVGIG (reference sequence). The J segment lost 8 bases and the V segment lost 5 bases, leaving 9 bases of the junction unmatched. The CDR3 covers 14 residues. This CDR3 is CAWAQASGKGELFF. CDR3 nucleotide sequence: TGTGCCTGGGCCCAGGCTAGCGGGAAAGGGGAGCTGTTTTTT.

The chain employs TRBV5-5 and TRBJ1-1; perhaps TRBD1 as D (5 bases). V gave up 4 bases and J gave up 6 bases, with 13 bases separating them. Germline loops: CDR1 SGHKS, CDR2 YYEKEE (reference sequence). The CDR3 consists of 13 residues. Here the CDR3 reads CASSPGHWAEAFF. CDR3 coding DNA: TGTGCCAGCAGCCCCGGACATTGGGCTGAAGCTTTCTTT. Supplemented by reference TRBV5-5 and TRBJ1-1, the full variable domain reads DAGVTQSPTHLIKTRGQQVTLRCSPISGHKSVSWYQQVLGQGPQFIFQYYEKEERGRGNFPDRFSARQFPNYSSELNVNALLLGDSALYLCASSPGHWAEAFFGQGTRLTVV.

The chain employs TRBV28 and TRBJ2-2; the D is unclear. Trimming removed 6 bases at V and 8 bases at J, with 16 bases between. Germline values: CDR1 MDHEN, CDR2 SYDVKM. The CDR3 consists of 14 residues. This chain's CDR3 is CASSLEYSGGELFF. The CDR3 nucleotides are TGTGCCAGCAGCCTGGAGTATTCTGGGGGGGAGCTGTTTTTT.

V usage is TRBV28 and J usage is TRBJ1-2; 9 bases fit TRBD1. V was pared by 7 bases and J by 8 bases, with 17 bases of the junction left unmatched. This CDR3 has 16 residues. CDR1 and CDR2 (germline): MDHEN, SYDVKM. CDR3 nucleotide sequence: TGTGCCAGCAATCCTTCCGGGACAGGGATCCCCTACGGCTACACCTTC. Protein sequence: CASNPSGTGIPYGYTF.

The chain links TRBV6-1 to TRBJ1-2; tentative D call: TRBD1 (5 bases). Deletions cut 6 bases from V and 0 bases from J, with 11 bases between. The CDR3 is made up of 14 amino acids. Germline values: CDR1 MNHNS, CDR2 SASEGT. CDR3 amino acids: CASSRDGPNYGYTF. DNA for the CDR3: TGTGCCAGCAGCCGGGACGGCCCTAACTATGGCTACACCTTC.

The table lists this clone with a count of one. The chain recombines TRBV7-8 with TRBJ2-7, with 7 bases aligning to TRBD1. The length of the CDR3 is 14 residues. Trimming cost V 5 bases and J 6 bases; bases outside gene matches: 10. Germline V lookup: CDR1 SGHVS, CDR2 FQNEAQ. CDR3 protein: CASSVGKGAGEQYF. The CDR3 nucleotides are TGTGCCAGCAGCGTAGGGAAGGGGGCAGGCGAGCAGTACTTC.

This chain joins TRBV7-2 and TRBJ2-1, with TRBD2 identical over 10 bases. Germline values: CDR1 SGHTA, CDR2 FQGNSA. The trim removed 5 bases at V and 4 bases at J, leaving 5 bases unmatched. CDR3 length equals 15 residues. The CDR3 is CASSRGLAPYNEQFF. Here the CDR3 DNA reads TGTGCCAGCAGCCGGGGACTAGCGCCTTACAATGAGCAGTTCTTC. Looking up the rest from reference TRBV7-2 and TRBJ2-1 gives the full variable domain: GAGVSQSPSNKVTEKGKDVELRCDPISGHTALYWYRQSLGQGLEFLIYFQGNSAPDKSGLPSDRFSAERTGGSVSTLTIQRTQQEDSAVYLCASSRGLAPYNEQFFGPGTRLTVL.

This clone occurred a few times. The chain recombines TRBV4-1 with TRBJ2-1; D is perhaps TRBD1 (6 bases). This CDR3 contains 14 residues. Germline-derived CDR1 and CDR2 are MGHRA and YSYEKL. Trimming took 2 bases from V and 3 from J, leaving 8 bases between them. The CDR3 region is CASSQRTVYNEQFF. The CDR3 DNA reads TGCGCCAGCAGCCAAAGGACAGTCTACAATGAGCAGTTCTTC.

The chain carries TRBV28 and TRBJ1-5; the D is unclear. The germline V gene has CDR1 MDHEN and CDR2 SYDVKM. V was clipped by 3 bases and J by 9 bases, with 9 bases between them. There are 12 residues in the CDR3. CDR3 residues: CASSLKGRPQHF. Here the CDR3 DNA reads TGTGCCAGCAGTTTGAAAGGCCGGCCCCAGCATTTT.

The V gene is TRBV15, the J gene TRBJ2-3; no clear D. The ends were cut back, 2 bases at V and 2 bases at J, with 8 bases in the middle. Germline V CDR1 and CDR2: LNHNV, YYDKDF (reference sequence). The CDR3 spans 14 residues. Here the CDR3 DNA reads TGTGCCACCAGCAGAAGTATTACCACAGATACGCAGTATTTT. This translates into CATSRSITTDTQYF.

V and J are TRBV7-2 and TRBJ1-1; 8 bases match TRBD1. The CDR3 is 15 amino acids. Germline values: CDR1 SGHTA, CDR2 FQGNSA. V trimming: 4 bases; J trimming: 4 bases; junction bases outside the gene matches: 8. The CDR3 loop is CASSYPDRGSTEAFF. In DNA form, the CDR3 reads TGTGCCAGCAGCTACCCCGACAGGGGAAGCACTGAAGCTTTCTTT.

The table lists this clone with a few counts. In DNA form, the CDR3 reads TGTGCCAGCAGTGTCCGGGACTCCTACAATGAGCAGTTCTTC. As protein: CASSVRDSYNEQFF. This chain links TRBV6-1 with TRBJ2-1; TRBD2 is a possible D gene (5 bases). Trimming took off 4 bases at V and 0 bases at J, with 7 bases between the two ends. This CDR3 is built from 14 residues. Germline loops: CDR1 MNHNS, CDR2 SASEGT.

The gene calls are TRBV10-2 and TRBJ2-7; D is undetermined. Germline assignment: CDR1 WSHSY and CDR2 SAAADI. The CDR3 is made up of 11 amino acids. V was shortened by 5 bases and J by 5 bases, with 7 bases between the two germline ends. The CDR3 loop reads CASSPTHEQYF. DNA of the CDR3: TGCGCCAGCAGTCCGACCCACGAGCAGTACTTC.

The gene calls are TRBV7-2 and TRBJ1-1, with D possibly TRBD1 on 6 matching bases. The ends were cut back, 4 bases at V and 6 bases at J, with 15 bases in the middle. This CDR3 spans 14 amino acids. Germline lookup yields CDR1 SGHTA and CDR2 FQGNSA. CDR3 sequence (DNA): TGTGCCAGCAGCTCCACTCAGGGGAGGGCTGAAGCTTTCTTT. Its translation: CASSSTQGRAEAFF.

The V gene is TRBV5-6, the J gene TRBJ1-5; 7 positions match TRBD1. With V trimmed by 4 bases and J by 4 bases, 8 bases remained unmatched. This CDR3 comprises 15 residues. CDR1 is SGHDT, CDR2 YYEEEE, per germline. In DNA, the CDR3 is TGTGCCAGCAGCGCCACAGGGGCGGATAATCAGCCCCAGCATTTT. As protein: CASSATGADNQPQHF.

The V gene is TRBV4-3, the J gene TRBJ2-2; D is unclear. The V and J ends lost 0 bases and 1 base respectively, with 6 bases between them. In germline, CDR1 is LGHNA, CDR2 YSLEER. This CDR3 contains 15 residues. The DNA for the CDR3 is TGCGCCAGCAGCCAAGAGAGGAGGAACACCGGGGAGCTGTTTTTT. This translates into CASSQERRNTGELFF.

The genes are TRBV5-1 and TRBJ2-1; 12 nucleotides agree with TRBD1. The CDR3 is 15 amino acids. V shed 4 bases and J 11 bases; nucleotides not matched to a gene: 10. Germline V lookup: CDR1 SGHRS, CDR2 YFSETQ. CDR3 loop: CASSQGTGGAQKQFF. In DNA form, the CDR3 reads TGCGCCAGCAGCCAAGGGACAGGGGGCGCCCAGAAGCAGTTCTTC.

This clone was seen more than once but under ten times. V gene TRBV18 combines with J gene TRBJ2-7, with 14 bases lining up with TRBD2. CDR1 is KGHSH, CDR2 LQKENI, per germline. V lost 2 bases and J lost 4; bases outside the gene matches: 4. This CDR3 contains 16 residues. This CDR3 reads CASSPTGTSGSYEQYF. CDR3 bases: TGTGCCAGCTCACCAACCGGGACTAGCGGGAGTTACGAGCAGTACTTC.